This TCR beta chain was found in a study of beta chain features in type 1 diabetes. Overall study findings and caveats: Naive, central memory and Treg TCRB repertoires seemed to resemble each other more closely in patients than they did in healthy donors. There was a moderate but significant shortening of TCRB CDR3s in all four CD4+ subsets of Type 1 diabetes patients.

Expressed TCRB transcripts were sequenced because the isolated RNA had all been reverse transcribed beforehand. Assay: immunoSEQ multiplex PCR; the TCRdb copy retains only in-frame clones and omits some. This table holds 600,000 to 700,000 clones, around 12% found once. A remark on this clone: What it binds is unknown.

There was one heparinised blood draw per donor, averaging about 120 mL. Staining for CD45RO/CCR7/CD25/CD127/CD95/CD27 allowed sorting of CD4+ naive, central memory, regulatory and stem cell-like memory cells. Without exception, sorted populations had purity beyond 98%. Unmatched junction bases numbered 10, after V lost 6 bases and J lost 8 bases. CDR1 is ENHRY, CDR2 SYGVKD, per germline. The CDR3 covers 15 residues. The sequence came from a man aged 25 to 40 with type 1 diabetes. The V call is TRBV10-3, the J call TRBJ2-1; 10 bases are shared with TRBD1. Sequencing was performed on naive CD4+ T cells from blood. CDR3 protein: CAISPRDRGDHEQFF. The CDR3 region has the DNA TGTGCCATCAGCCCCCGGGACAGGGGTGACCATGAGCAGTTCTTC.